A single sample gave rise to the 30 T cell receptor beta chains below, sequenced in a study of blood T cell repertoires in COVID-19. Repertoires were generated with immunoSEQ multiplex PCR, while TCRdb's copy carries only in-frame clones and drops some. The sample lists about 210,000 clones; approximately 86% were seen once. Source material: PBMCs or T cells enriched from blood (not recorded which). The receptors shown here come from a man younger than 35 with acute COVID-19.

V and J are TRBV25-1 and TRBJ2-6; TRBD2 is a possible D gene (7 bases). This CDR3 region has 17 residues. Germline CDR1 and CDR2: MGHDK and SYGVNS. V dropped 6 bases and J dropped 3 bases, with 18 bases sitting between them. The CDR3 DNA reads TGTGCCAGCAGCAAAAGGGGAGGGGGTTATGGGGCCAACGTCCTGACTTTC. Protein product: CASSKRGGGYGANVLTF. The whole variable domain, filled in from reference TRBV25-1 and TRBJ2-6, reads EADIYQTPRYLVIGTGKKITLECSQTMGHDKMYWYQQDPGMELHLIHYSYGVNSTEKGDLSSESTVSRIRTEHFPLTLESARPSHTSQYLCASSKRGGGYGANVLTFGAGSRLTVL.

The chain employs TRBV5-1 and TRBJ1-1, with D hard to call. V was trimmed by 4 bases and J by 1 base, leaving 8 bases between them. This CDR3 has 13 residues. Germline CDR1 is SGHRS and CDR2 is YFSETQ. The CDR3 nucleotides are TGCGCCAGCAGCCTCAACAAGAACACTGAAGCTTTCTTT. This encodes CASSLNKNTEAFF.

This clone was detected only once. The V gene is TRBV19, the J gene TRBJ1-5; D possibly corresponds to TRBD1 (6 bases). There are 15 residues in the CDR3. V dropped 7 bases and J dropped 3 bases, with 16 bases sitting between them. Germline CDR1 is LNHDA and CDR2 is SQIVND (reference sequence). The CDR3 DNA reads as TGTGCCAGTACGAAACAACAGGGACCCAATCAGCCCCAGCATTTT. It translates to CASTKQQGPNQPQHF. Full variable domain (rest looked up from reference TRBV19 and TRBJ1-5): DGGITQSPKYLFRKEGQNVTLSCEQNLNHDAMYWYRQDPGQGLRLIYYSQIVNDFQKGDIAEGYSVSREKKESFPLTVTSAQKNPTAFYLCASTKQQGPNQPQHFGDGTRLSIL.

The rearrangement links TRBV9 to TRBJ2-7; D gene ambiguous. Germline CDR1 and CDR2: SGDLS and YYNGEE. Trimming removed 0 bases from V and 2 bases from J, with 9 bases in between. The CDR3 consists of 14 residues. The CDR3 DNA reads TGTGCCAGCAGCGTAGGAGAAGTTCCCTACGAGCAGTACTTC. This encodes CASSVGEVPYEQYF.

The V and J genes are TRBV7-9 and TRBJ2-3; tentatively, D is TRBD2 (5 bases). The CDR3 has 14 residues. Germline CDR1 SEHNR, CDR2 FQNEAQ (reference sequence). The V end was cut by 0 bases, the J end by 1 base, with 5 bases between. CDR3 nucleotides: TGTGCCAGCAGCTTAGCACTAGGCACAGATACGCAGTATTTT. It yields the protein CASSLALGTDTQYF.

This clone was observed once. CDR3 residues: CAWRIQGGTQYF. The CDR3 DNA follows: TGTGCCTGGAGAATACAGGGTGGTACGCAGTATTTT. The J gene is TRBJ2-3, the V gene TRBV30, with a possible D match to TRBD1 (6 bases). Trimming pared 3 bases from V and 8 bases from J, leaving 12 bases between. CDR3 length equals 12 residues. In germline, CDR1 is GTSNPN, CDR2 SVGIG (reference sequence).

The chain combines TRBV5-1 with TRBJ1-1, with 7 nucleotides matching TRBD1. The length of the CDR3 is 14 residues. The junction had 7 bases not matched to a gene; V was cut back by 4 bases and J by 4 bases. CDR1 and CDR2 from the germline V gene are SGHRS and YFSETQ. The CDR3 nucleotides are TGCGCCAGCAGCCTTAGGGGGCAGAGCACTGAAGCTTTCTTT. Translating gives CASSLRGQSTEAFF.

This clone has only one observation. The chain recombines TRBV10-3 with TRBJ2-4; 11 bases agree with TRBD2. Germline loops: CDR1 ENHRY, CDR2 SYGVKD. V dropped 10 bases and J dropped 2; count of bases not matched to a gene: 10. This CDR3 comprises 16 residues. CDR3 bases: TGTGCCACCTCCCTAGCGGGAGGCGTGACCAAAAACATTCAGTACTTC. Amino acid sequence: CATSLAGGVTKNIQYF.

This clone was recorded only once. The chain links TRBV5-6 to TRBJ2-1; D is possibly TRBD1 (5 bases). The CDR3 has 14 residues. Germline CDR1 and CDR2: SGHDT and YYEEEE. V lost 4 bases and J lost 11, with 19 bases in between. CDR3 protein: CASSPARVAPQQFF. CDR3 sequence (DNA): TGTGCCAGCAGCCCCGCCAGGGTCGCCCCCCAGCAGTTCTTC.

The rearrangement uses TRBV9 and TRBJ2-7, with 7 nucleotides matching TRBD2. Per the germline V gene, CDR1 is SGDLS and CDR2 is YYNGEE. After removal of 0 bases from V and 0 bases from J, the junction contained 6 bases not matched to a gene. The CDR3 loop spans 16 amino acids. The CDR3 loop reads CASSVGVGGSSYEQYF. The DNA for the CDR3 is TGTGCCAGCAGCGTAGGGGTGGGAGGGAGCTCCTACGAGCAGTACTTC.

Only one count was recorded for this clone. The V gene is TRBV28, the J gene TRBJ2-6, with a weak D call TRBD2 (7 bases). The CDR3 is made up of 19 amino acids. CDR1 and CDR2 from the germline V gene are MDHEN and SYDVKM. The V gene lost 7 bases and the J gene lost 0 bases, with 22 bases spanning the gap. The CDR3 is CASTDGGRGGGSGANVLTF. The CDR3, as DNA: TGTGCCAGCACCGACGGGGGGCGAGGGGGAGGCTCTGGGGCCAACGTCCTGACTTTC.

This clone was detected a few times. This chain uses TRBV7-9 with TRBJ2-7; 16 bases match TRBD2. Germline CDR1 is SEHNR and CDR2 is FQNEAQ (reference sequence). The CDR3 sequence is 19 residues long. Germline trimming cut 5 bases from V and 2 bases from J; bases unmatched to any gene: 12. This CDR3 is CASSLQTGTSGRGTYEQYF. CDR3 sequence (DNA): TGTGCCAGCAGCCTCCAGACCGGGACTAGCGGGAGGGGGACCTACGAGCAGTACTTC.

The CDR3 protein is CASSRDSSSYNSPLHF. The DNA for the CDR3 is TGTGCCAGCAGCCGCGACTCCAGCTCCTATAATTCACCCCTCCACTTT. This sequence joins TRBV5-4 and TRBJ1-6; no clear D. In germline, CDR1 is SGHNT, CDR2 YYREEE (reference sequence). V was pared by 4 bases and J by 0 bases, with 11 bases between. This CDR3 is built from 16 residues.

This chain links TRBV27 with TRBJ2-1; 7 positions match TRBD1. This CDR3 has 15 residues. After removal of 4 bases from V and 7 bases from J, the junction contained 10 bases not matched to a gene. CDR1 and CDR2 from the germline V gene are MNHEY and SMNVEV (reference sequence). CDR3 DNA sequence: TGTGCCAGCAGTTCCGGGACAGTGTGGGTGAATGAGCAGTTCTTC. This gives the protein CASSSGTVWVNEQFF.

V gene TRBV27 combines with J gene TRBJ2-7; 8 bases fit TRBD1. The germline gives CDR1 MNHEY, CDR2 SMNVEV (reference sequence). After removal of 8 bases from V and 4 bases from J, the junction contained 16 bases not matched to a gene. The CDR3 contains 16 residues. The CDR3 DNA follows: TGTGCCAGCGGTGTGGGGGACAGGCCCGTCCAATACGAGCAGTACTTC. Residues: CASGVGDRPVQYEQYF.

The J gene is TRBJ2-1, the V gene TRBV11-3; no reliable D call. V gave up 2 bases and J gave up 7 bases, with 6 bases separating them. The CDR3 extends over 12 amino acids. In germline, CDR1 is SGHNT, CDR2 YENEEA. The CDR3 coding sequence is TGTGCCAGCAGCTTAAACGCGAATGAGCAGTTCTTC. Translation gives CASSLNANEQFF.

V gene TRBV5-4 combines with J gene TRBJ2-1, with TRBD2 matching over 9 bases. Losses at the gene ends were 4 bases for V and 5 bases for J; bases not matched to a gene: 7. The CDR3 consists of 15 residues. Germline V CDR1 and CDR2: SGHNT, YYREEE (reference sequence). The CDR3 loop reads CASSTLAGDNNEQFF. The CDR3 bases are TGTGCCAGCAGCACCTTAGCGGGAGATAACAATGAGCAGTTCTTC.

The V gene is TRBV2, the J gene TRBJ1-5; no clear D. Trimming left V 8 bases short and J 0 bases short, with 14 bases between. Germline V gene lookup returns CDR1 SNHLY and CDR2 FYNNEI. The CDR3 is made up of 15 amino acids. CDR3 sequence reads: CASVSDGFSNQPQHF. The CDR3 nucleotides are TGTGCCAGCGTGTCCGACGGGTTTAGCAATCAGCCCCAGCATTTT.

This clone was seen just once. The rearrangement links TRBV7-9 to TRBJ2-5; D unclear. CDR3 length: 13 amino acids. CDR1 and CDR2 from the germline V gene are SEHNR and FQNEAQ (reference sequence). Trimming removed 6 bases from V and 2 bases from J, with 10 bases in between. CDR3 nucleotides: TGTGCCAGCAGGCTAAGCGTTCAAGAGACCCAGTACTTC. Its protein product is CASRLSVQETQYF.

This CDR3 is CSATPRTEAFF. CDR3 nucleotides: TGCAGTGCCACCCCTCGGACTGAAGCTTTCTTT. This chain connects TRBV20-1 to TRBJ1-1, with D hard to call. Per the germline V gene, CDR1 is DFQATT and CDR2 is SNEGSKA (reference sequence). Trimming stripped 6 bases from V and 5 bases from J, with 10 bases between. This CDR3 region has 11 residues.

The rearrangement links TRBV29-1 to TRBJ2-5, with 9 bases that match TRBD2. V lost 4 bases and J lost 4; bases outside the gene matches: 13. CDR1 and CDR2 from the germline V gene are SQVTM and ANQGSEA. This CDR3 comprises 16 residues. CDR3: CSVGLREGPALETQYF. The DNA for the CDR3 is TGCAGCGTTGGATTGCGGGAGGGCCCTGCGTTAGAGACCCAGTACTTC.

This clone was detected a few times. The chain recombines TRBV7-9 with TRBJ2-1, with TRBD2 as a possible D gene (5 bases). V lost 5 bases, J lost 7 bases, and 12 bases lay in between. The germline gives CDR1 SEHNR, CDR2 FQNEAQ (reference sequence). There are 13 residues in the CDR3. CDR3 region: CASSAPSGNEQFF. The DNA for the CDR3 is TGTGCCAGCAGCGCGCCATCGGGAAATGAGCAGTTCTTC. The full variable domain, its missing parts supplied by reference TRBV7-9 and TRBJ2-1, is DTGVSQNPRHKITKRGQNVTFRCDPISEHNRLYWYRQTLGQGPEFLTYFQNEAQLEKSRLLSDRFSAERPKGSFSTLEIQRTEQGDSAMYLCASSAPSGNEQFFGPGTRLTVL.

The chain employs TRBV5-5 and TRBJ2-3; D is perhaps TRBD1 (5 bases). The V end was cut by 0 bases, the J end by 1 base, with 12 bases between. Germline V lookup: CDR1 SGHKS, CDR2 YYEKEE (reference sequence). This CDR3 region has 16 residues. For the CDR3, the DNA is TGTGCCAGCAGCTTGGTGGGCAGGGCTCGCACAGATACGCAGTATTTT. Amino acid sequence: CASSLVGRARTDTQYF.

Here the CDR3 DNA reads TGTGCCAGCAGTGAAGAGACAGGGGGCACTACTGAAGCTTTCTTT. The encoded protein is CASSEETGGTTEAFF. The chain combines TRBV2 with TRBJ1-1, with 10 bases matching TRBD1. Germline CDR1 and CDR2: SNHLY and FYNNEI. J gave up 5 bases and V 1 base, and 4 bases lay outside the gene matches. The CDR3 has 15 amino acids.

CDR3 in DNA: TGCGCCAGCAGCTTACTAGCGGGACTGGGGGAGACCCAGTACTTC. Protein product: CASSLLAGLGETQYF. The chain is built from TRBV5-1 and TRBJ2-5; TRBD2 matches at 10 bases. The germline gives CDR1 SGHRS, CDR2 YFSETQ. Losses at the gene ends were 2 bases for V and 5 bases for J; bases not matched to a gene: 6. This CDR3 has 15 amino acids.

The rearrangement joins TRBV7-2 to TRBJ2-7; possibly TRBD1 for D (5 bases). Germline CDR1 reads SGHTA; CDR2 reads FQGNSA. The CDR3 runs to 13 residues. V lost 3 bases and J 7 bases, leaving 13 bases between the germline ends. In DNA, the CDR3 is TGTGCCAGCAGCTTGGGGCCCCTAGGGGAGCAGTACTTC. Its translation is CASSLGPLGEQYF.

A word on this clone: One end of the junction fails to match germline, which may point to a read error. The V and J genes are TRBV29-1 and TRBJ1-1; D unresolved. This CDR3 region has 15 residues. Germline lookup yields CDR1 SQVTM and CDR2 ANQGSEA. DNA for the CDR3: TGCAGCGTGGAAGGGAAGACCGCCCTGGGAGGTGAAGCTTTCTTT. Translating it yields CSVEGKTALGGEAFF.

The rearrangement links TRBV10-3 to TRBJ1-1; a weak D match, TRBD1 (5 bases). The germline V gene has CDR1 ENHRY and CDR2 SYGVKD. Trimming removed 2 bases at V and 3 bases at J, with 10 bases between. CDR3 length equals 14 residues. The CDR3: CAISEPGGHTEAFF. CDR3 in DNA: TGTGCCATCAGTGAGCCGGGGGGTCACACTGAAGCTTTCTTT.

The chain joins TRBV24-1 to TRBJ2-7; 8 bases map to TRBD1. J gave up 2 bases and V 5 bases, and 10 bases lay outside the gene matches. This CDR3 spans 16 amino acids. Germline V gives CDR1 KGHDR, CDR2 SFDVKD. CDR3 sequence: CATSGSGTGYAYEQYF. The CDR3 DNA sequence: TGTGCCACCAGTGGCTCCGGGACAGGTTACGCCTACGAGCAGTACTTC.

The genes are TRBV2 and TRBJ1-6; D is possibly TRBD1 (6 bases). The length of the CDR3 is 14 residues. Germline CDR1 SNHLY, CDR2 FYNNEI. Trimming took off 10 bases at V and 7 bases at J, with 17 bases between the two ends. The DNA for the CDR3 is TGTGCCACCTGGCCAGGGGTTCGAAATTCACCCCTCCACTTT. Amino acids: CATWPGVRNSPLHF.